This TCR beta chain is from a study of control samples from healthy donors and cancer patients. Repertoires were generated with immunoSEQ multiplex PCR, while TCRdb's copy carries only in-frame clones and drops some. This table has 110,000 or so clones, 90% appearing once. The CDR3 totals 18 residues. The J segment lost 2 bases and the V segment lost 1 base, leaving 11 bases of the junction unmatched. In germline, CDR1 is LGHNA, CDR2 YNFKEQ. The J gene is TRBJ1-3, the V gene TRBV4-2, with TRBD1 matching over 7 bases. The source of this sequence is a human donor in good health. The donor label of this sample is uncertain. Sequenced material: blood. CDR3 in DNA: TGTGCCAGCAGCCAAGTTTTCACGACAGGGATCACTGGAAACACCATATATTTT. Protein product: CASSQVFTTGITGNTIYF.